These 10 T cell receptor beta chains share one sample of origin, sequenced in a study of OX40 agonist ivuxolimab in advanced cancers. Method: immunoSEQ multiplex PCR; TCRdb's copy keeps in-frame clones and lacks some. The sample yields 45,000 to 55,000 clones, roughly 84% seen once. The sample in question was CD4+ or CD8+ T cells sorted from blood, obtained in a trial of the OX40 agonist ivuxolimab. These receptors came from an adult with an advanced solid tumor such as melanoma, head and neck, liver or kidney cancer.

The genes are TRBV5-1 and TRBJ2-7, with a weak D call TRBD2 (6 bases). The germline gives CDR1 SGHRS, CDR2 YFSETQ. Trimming took off 0 bases at V and 2 bases at J, with 12 bases between the two ends. CDR3 length: 15 amino acids. The CDR3 loop is CASSLGGLIPYEQYF. In DNA, the CDR3 is TGCGCCAGCAGCTTGGGGGGACTGATTCCCTACGAGCAGTACTTC.

Only a few counts were recorded for this clone. The rearrangement uses TRBV2 and TRBJ2-7; 7 positions agree with TRBD2. The CDR3 extends over 15 amino acids. V lost 2 bases, J lost 4 bases, and 8 bases stayed unmatched. Germline V gene data show CDR1 as SNHLY and CDR2 as FYNNEI. The CDR3 region has the DNA TGTGCCAGCAGTGAAACGACTAGCTCCTTGTACGAGCAGTACTTC. Protein product: CASSETTSSLYEQYF.

This sequence joins TRBV6-6 and TRBJ2-2, with D maybe TRBD2 (6 bases). The ends were cut back, 3 bases at V and 5 bases at J, with 16 bases in the middle. Germline CDR1 is MNHNY and CDR2 is SVGAGI (reference sequence). This CDR3 has 16 amino acids. The CDR3 protein is CASSYTGGSGTGELFF. The CDR3 DNA reads TGTGCCAGCAGTTATACAGGAGGGTCGGGGACCGGGGAGCTGTTTTTT.

This rearrangement joins TRBV2 to TRBJ2-3; 11 bases agree with TRBD2. This CDR3 is 14 amino acids long. J lost 3 bases, V lost 8 bases, and 4 bases had no gene match. Germline V lookup: CDR1 SNHLY, CDR2 FYNNEI. The CDR3 region is CASLRTSGTDTQYF. The CDR3 DNA reads as TGTGCCAGCCTTCGGACTAGCGGGACAGATACGCAGTATTTT.

The chain is built from TRBV19 and TRBJ1-5; D remains unclear. V was clipped by 4 bases and J by 2 bases, with 12 bases between them. The germline gives CDR1 LNHDA, CDR2 SQIVND (reference sequence). The CDR3 has 15 amino acids. For the CDR3, the DNA is TGTGCCAGTAGTAAACGGGCCGGGGGCAATCAGCCCCAGCATTTT. It specifies CASSKRAGGNQPQHF.

The CDR3 sequence is CASSTQGVTSTDTQYF. In DNA form, the CDR3 reads TGTGCCAGTAGTACCCAGGGGGTAACTAGCACAGATACGCAGTATTTT. The chain recombines TRBV19 with TRBJ2-3; 7 bases match TRBD1. Per germline, CDR1 LNHDA and CDR2 SQIVND (reference sequence). The CDR3 has 16 residues. With 4 bases clipped from V and 0 bases from J, the junction kept 7 bases outside the gene matches.

The rearrangement links TRBV4-1 to TRBJ1-5; tentatively, D is TRBD1 (5 bases). The V gene's germline CDR1 is MGHRA and CDR2 YSYEKL. There are 19 residues in the CDR3. With 3 bases removed from V and 0 bases from J, the gap between germline ends came to 21 bases. CDR3 in amino acids: CASSQSYRDAQYSNQPQHF. The DNA for the CDR3 is TGCGCCAGCAGCCAGTCCTACCGGGACGCCCAATATAGCAATCAGCCCCAGCATTTT.

This rearrangement joins TRBV7-2 to TRBJ2-7; D is unresolved. The V and J ends lost 3 bases and 1 base respectively, with 10 bases between them. The germline gives CDR1 SGHTA, CDR2 FQGNSA. The CDR3 is made up of 14 amino acids. CDR3 sequence: CASSFRTSSYEQYF. The CDR3 DNA reads TGTGCCAGCAGCTTTCGCACATCTTCCTACGAGCAGTACTTC.

The chain carries TRBV27 and TRBJ1-5, with D hard to call. V was pared by 4 bases and J by 2 bases, with 6 bases between. The CDR3 is 13 residues long. Germline values: CDR1 MNHEY, CDR2 SMNVEV (reference sequence). CDR3 loop: CASSSRGNQPQHF. In nucleotides, the CDR3 is TGTGCCAGCAGTTCCCGGGGCAATCAGCCCCAGCATTTT.

The chain has TRBV5-1 and TRBJ1-3, with D possibly matching TRBD1 (6 bases). The CDR3 length is 13 residues. The germline V gene has CDR1 SGHRS and CDR2 YFSETQ. V lost 7 bases and J 0 bases, leaving 8 bases between the germline ends. The CDR3 loop is CASQGSSGNTIYF. CDR3 DNA: TGCGCCAGCCAGGGGTCCTCTGGAAACACCATATATTTT.